The rows below give T cell receptor beta chains drawn from one sample of a study of cytomegalovirus exposure and HLA in healthy donors. Sequencing was performed with immunoSEQ multiplex PCR; in TCRdb, only in-frame clones are kept and a portion is missing. The sample yields 65,000 to 75,000 clones, 55% to 80% seen once. Sequencing used PBMCs. These receptors were collected from a woman aged 25 to 39 in good health and CMV-seronegative. Each CDR3 is given with its conserved first and last residue. The D gene is left open where the match is weak. Some rows have no size entry. The others give once, few or many, or a class for an expanded clone.

clone size: NA
V gene: TRBV27
D gene: NA
J gene: TRBJ1-5
CDR3 length: 16
CDR3 DNA: TGTGCCAGCAGTCCCCGGATGGGAGGAGGCAATCAGCCCCAGCATTTT
CDR3 protein: CASSPRMGGGNQPQHF

clone size: NA
V gene: TRBV6-6
D gene: TRBD1
J gene: TRBJ1-4
CDR3 length: 14
CDR3 DNA: TGTGCCAGCAGTTACCGACAGGGGAATGAAAAACTGTTTTTT
CDR3 protein: CASSYRQGNEKLFF

clone size: once
V gene: TRBV7-9
D gene: NA
J gene: TRBJ2-5
CDR3 length: 12
CDR3 DNA: TGTTCCAGCAGCCCGATCGGAGAGACCCAGTACTTC
CDR3 protein: CSSSPIGETQYF

clone size: once
V gene: TRBV7-9
D gene: NA
J gene: TRBJ2-3
CDR3 length: 13
CDR3 DNA: TGTGCCAGCACCCCGGGGGGCGCAGATACGCAGTATTTT
CDR3 protein: CASTPGGADTQYF

clone size: NA
V gene: TRBV27
D gene: NA
J gene: TRBJ1-6
CDR3 length: 15
CDR3 DNA: TGTGCCAGCAGTTTATCGTTGGCAGGCCGATCACCCCTCCACTTT
CDR3 protein: CASSLSLAGRSPLHF

clone size: NA
V gene: TRBV21-1
D gene: NA
J gene: TRBJ1-1
CDR3 length: 13
CDR3 DNA: TGTGCCAGCAGCACTTGGCTGAACACTGAAGCTTTCTTT
CDR3 protein: CASSTWLNTEAFF

clone size: NA
V gene: TRBV11-3
D gene: NA
J gene: TRBJ1-6
CDR3 length: 15
CDR3 DNA: TGTGCCAGCAGCTTAGGTTTTATCACCGGTTCACCCCTCCACTTT
CDR3 protein: CASSLGFITGSPLHF

clone size: NA
V gene: TRBV7-9
D gene: NA
J gene: TRBJ2-3
CDR3 length: 15
CDR3 DNA: TGTGCCAGCAGAAAGTCCAGCGGCGGAGCAGATACGCAGTATTTT
CDR3 protein: CASRKSSGGADTQYF

clone size: few
V gene: TRBV6-5
D gene: NA
J gene: TRBJ2-2
CDR3 length: 15
CDR3 DNA: TGTGCCAGCAGACGGGACAACAGAAACACCGGGGAGCTGTTTTTT
CDR3 protein: CASRRDNRNTGELFF

clone size: NA
V gene: TRBV10-3
D gene: NA
J gene: TRBJ2-5
CDR3 length: 15
CDR3 DNA: TGTGCCATCAGTCAAGATCGAGGCGTCGGGGAGACCCAGTACTTC
CDR3 protein: CAISQDRGVGETQYF

clone size: NA
V gene: TRBV18
D gene: NA
J gene: TRBJ1-5
CDR3 length: 14
CDR3 DNA: TGTGCCAGCTCACCAAGACAGTACAATCAGCCCCAGCATTTT
CDR3 protein: CASSPRQYNQPQHF

clone size: NA
V gene: TRBV10-3
D gene: TRBD1
J gene: TRBJ2-7
CDR3 length: 16
CDR3 DNA: TGTGCCAGCAGGCCCCGACGTTCGGGACAGCTGTACGAGCAGTACTTC
CDR3 protein: CASRPRRSGQLYEQYF

clone size: NA
V gene: TRBV19
D gene: NA
J gene: TRBJ2-7
CDR3 length: 16
CDR3 DNA: TGTGCCAGTAGTATAGGGGCAGGGAGGAGGACCTACGAGCAGTACTTC
CDR3 protein: CASSIGAGRRTYEQYF

clone size: NA
V gene: TRBV5-6
D gene: NA
J gene: TRBJ2-3
CDR3 length: 16
CDR3 DNA: TGTGCCAGCAGCTTGGGGGCAGGGGTTAGCACAGATACGCAGTATTTT
CDR3 protein: CASSLGAGVSTDTQYF